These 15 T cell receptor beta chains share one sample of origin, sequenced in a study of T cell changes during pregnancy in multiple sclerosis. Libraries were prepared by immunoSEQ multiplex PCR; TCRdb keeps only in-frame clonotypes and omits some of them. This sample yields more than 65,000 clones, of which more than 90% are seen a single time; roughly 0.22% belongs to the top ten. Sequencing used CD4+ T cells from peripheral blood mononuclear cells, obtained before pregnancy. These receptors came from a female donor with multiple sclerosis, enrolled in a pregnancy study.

The CDR3 coding sequence is TGCAGCGGTGGTGGGGGGAATGAAGCTTTCTTT. It encodes CSGGGGNEAFF. The chain couples TRBV29-1 to TRBJ1-1; the D gene is possibly TRBD1 (5 bases). The CDR3 has 11 residues. Between the trimmed V and J ends, which lost 7 bases and 7 bases, there was a span of 13 bases. The germline CDR1 and CDR2 sequences are SQVTM and ANQGSEA. Variable domain in full (rest from reference TRBV29-1 and TRBJ1-1): SAVISQKPSRDICQRGTSLTIQCQVDSQVTMMFWYRQQPGQSLTLIATANQGSEATYESGFVIDKFPISRPNLTFSTLTVSNMSPEDSSIYLCSGGGGNEAFFGQGTRLTVV.

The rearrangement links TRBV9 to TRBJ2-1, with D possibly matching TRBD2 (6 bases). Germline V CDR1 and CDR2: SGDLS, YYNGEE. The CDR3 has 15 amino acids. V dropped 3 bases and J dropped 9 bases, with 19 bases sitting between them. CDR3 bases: TGTGCCAGCAGCGGAGTCGGGACTCAACTGGGTGAGCAGTTCTTC. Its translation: CASSGVGTQLGEQFF.

The CDR3 region has the DNA TGTGCCAGCAGCGTTTTTGAAGGAGGAGGCTACACCTTC. This codes for CASSVFEGGGYTF. This chain uses TRBV9 with TRBJ1-2; D call uncertain. V was pared by 2 bases and J by 8 bases, with 13 bases between. Germline V gene sequence: CDR1 SGDLS, CDR2 YYNGEE. CDR3 length: 13 residues.

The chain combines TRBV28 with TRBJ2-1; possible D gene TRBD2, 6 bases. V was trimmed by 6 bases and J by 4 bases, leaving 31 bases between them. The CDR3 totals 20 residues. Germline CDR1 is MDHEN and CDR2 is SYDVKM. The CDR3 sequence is CASRAPLAGRLLRGYNEQFF. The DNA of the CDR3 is TGTGCCAGCAGAGCCCCCTTGGCGGGACGACTCCTACGTGGATACAATGAGCAGTTCTTC.

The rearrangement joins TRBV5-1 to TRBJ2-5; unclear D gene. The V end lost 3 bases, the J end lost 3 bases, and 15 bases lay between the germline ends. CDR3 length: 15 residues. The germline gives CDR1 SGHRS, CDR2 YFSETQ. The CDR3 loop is CASSSGRDTKETQYF. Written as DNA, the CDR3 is TGCGCCAGCAGCTCCGGTAGAGACACAAAAGAGACCCAGTACTTC.

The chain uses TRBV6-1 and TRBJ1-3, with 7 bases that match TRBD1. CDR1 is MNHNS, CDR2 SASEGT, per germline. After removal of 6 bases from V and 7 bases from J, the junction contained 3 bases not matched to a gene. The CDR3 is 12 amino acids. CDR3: CASSEQGNTIYF. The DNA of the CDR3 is TGTGCCAGCAGCGAACAGGGGAACACCATATATTTT.

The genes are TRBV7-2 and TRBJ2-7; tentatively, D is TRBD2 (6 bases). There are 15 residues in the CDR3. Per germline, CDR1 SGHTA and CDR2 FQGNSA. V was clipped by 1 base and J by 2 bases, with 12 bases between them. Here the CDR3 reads CASSLGAGWAYEQYF. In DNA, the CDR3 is TGTGCCAGCAGCTTAGGGGCGGGGTGGGCCTACGAGCAGTACTTC. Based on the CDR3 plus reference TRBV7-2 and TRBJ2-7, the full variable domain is GAGVSQSPSNKVTEKGKDVELRCDPISGHTALYWYRQSLGQGLEFLIYFQGNSAPDKSGLPSDRFSAERTGGSVSTLTIQRTQQEDSAVYLCASSLGAGWAYEQYFGPGTRLTVT.

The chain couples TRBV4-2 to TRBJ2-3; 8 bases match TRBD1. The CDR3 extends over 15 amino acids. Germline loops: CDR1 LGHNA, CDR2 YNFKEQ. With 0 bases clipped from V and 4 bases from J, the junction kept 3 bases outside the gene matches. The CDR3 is CASSQDRTGSDTQYF. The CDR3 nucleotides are TGTGCCAGCAGCCAAGATAGGACAGGGTCAGATACGCAGTATTTT.

CDR3 in amino acids: CASSLTSPYEQYF. The CDR3 region has the DNA TGTGCCAGCAGCCTCACTAGTCCCTACGAGCAGTACTTC. This rearrangement joins TRBV28 to TRBJ2-7, with D maybe TRBD2 (5 bases). The germline gives CDR1 MDHEN, CDR2 SYDVKM. CDR3 size: 13 residues. V lost 6 bases to trimming and J lost 2 bases, with 11 bases between them.

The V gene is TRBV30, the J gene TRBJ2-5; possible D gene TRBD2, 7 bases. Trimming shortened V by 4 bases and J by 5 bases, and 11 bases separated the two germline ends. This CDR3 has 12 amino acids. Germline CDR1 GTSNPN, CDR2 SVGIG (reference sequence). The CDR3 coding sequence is TGTGCCTGGACGGGGGGCCAGGAGACCCAGTACTTC. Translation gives CAWTGGQETQYF.

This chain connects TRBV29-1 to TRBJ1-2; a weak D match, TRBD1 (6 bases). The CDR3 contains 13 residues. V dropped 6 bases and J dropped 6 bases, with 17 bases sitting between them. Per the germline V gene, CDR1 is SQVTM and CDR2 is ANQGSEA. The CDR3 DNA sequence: TGCAGCGTACTACAGGGATCAGTAAATGGCTACACCTTC. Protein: CSVLQGSVNGYTF.

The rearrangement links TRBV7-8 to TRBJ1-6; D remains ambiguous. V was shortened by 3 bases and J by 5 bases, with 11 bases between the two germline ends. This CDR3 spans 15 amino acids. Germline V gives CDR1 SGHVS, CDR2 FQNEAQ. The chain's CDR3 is CASSFLRANNSPLHF. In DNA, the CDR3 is TGTGCCAGCAGCTTTTTGAGGGCCAATAATTCACCCCTCCACTTT.

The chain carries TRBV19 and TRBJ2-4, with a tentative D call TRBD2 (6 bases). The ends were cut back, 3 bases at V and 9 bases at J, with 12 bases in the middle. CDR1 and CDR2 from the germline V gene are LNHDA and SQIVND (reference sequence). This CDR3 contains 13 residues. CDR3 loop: CASSIRDSVIQYF. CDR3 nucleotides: TGTGCCAGTAGTATCAGGGACTCAGTCATTCAGTACTTC. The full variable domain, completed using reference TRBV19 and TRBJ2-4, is DGGITQSPKYLFRKEGQNVTLSCEQNLNHDAMYWYRQDPGQGLRLIYYSQIVNDFQKGDIAEGYSVSREKKESFPLTVTSAQKNPTAFYLCASSIRDSVIQYFGAGTRLSVL.

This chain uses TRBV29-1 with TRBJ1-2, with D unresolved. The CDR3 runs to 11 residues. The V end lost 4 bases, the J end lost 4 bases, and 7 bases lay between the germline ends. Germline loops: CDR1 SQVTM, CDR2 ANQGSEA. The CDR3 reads CSVAAGYGYTF. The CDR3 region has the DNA TGCAGCGTTGCGGCGGGCTATGGCTACACCTTC. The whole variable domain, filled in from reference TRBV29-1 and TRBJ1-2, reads SAVISQKPSRDICQRGTSLTIQCQVDSQVTMMFWYRQQPGQSLTLIATANQGSEATYESGFVIDKFPISRPNLTFSTLTVSNMSPEDSSIYLCSVAAGYGYTFGSGTRLTVV.

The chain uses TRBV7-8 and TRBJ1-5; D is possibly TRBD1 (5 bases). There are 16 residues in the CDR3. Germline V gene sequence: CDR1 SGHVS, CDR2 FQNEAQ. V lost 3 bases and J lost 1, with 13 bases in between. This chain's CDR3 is CASSFLGKGSNQPQHF. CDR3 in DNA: TGTGCCAGCAGCTTCCTAGGCAAGGGGAGCAATCAGCCCCAGCATTTT.